Below are 22 T cell receptor beta chains sequenced from a single sample in a study of CD8 T cells in Susac syndrome. A quantity of about 0.45 to 1 ug RNA underwent reverse transcription using random hexamers. Using its own MiXCR run on the immunoSEQ multiplex PCR reads, TCRdb lists one record per CDR3 protein. The sample has around 71,000 distinct CDR3 sequences, roughly 93% seen once. The sample was CD4+ T cells from PBMCs. All receptors derive from a human donor with Susac syndrome.

The chain is built from TRBV25-1 and TRBJ1-2; a weak D match, TRBD1 (5 bases). The V gene's germline CDR1 is MGHDK and CDR2 SYGVNS. V was cut by 6 bases and J by 7 bases, with 15 bases left in between. The CDR3 spans 13 residues. The CDR3: CASSSGTQLGYTF. The CDR3 bases are TGTGCCAGCAGCTCCGGGACGCAGCTTGGCTACACCTTC.

V gene TRBV7-2 combines with J gene TRBJ1-2; maybe TRBD1 (5 bases). The CDR3 sequence is 13 residues long. CDR1 is SGHTA, CDR2 FQGNSA, per germline. V was shortened by 1 base and J by 13 bases, with 16 bases between the two germline ends. This chain's CDR3 is CASSLESGLSVTF. DNA of the CDR3: TGTGCCAGCAGCTTAGAATCGGGGCTCTCGGTCACCTTC.

The chain uses TRBV29-1 and TRBJ2-5, with 7 bases aligning to TRBD1. Trimming took 8 bases from V and 3 from J; bases not matched to a gene: 6. Per the germline V gene, CDR1 is SQVTM and CDR2 is ANQGSEA. CDR3 length: 12 amino acids. CDR3 in amino acids: CSSTGTEETQYF. The CDR3 DNA reads as TGCAGCTCGACCGGGACAGAAGAGACCCAGTACTTC. Looking up the rest from reference TRBV29-1 and TRBJ2-5 gives the full variable domain: SAVISQKPSRDICQRGTSLTIQCQVDSQVTMMFWYRQQPGQSLTLIATANQGSEATYESGFVIDKFPISRPNLTFSTLTVSNMSPEDSSIYLCSSTGTEETQYFGPGTRLLVL.

The V gene is TRBV20-1, the J gene TRBJ1-5; 8 positions match TRBD1. The length of the CDR3 is 18 residues. Unmatched junction bases numbered 15, after V lost 5 bases and J lost 0 bases. Germline V gene data show CDR1 as DFQATT and CDR2 as SNEGSKA (reference sequence). CDR3 sequence reads: CSASLSIQGGLSNQPQHF. The DNA of the CDR3 is TGCAGTGCTTCGCTTTCCATACAGGGGGGACTTAGCAATCAGCCCCAGCATTTT.

The J gene is TRBJ1-6, the V gene TRBV19; TRBD1 aligns across 10 bases. The CDR3 extends over 16 amino acids. Germline trimming cut 5 bases from V and 7 bases from J; bases unmatched to any gene: 8. Germline-derived CDR1 and CDR2 are LNHDA and SQIVND (reference sequence). The CDR3 loop is CASSPDDRGLNSPLHF. The DNA of the CDR3 is TGTGCCAGTAGTCCGGATGACAGGGGGCTCAATTCACCCCTCCACTTT.

The chain employs TRBV4-1 and TRBJ1-2; 7 bases are a match to TRBD1. Germline CDR1 and CDR2: MGHRA and YSYEKL. This CDR3 is 17 amino acids long. With 0 bases clipped from V and 0 bases from J, the junction kept 7 bases outside the gene matches. CDR3 sequence: CASSQDGGTAANYGYTF. CDR3 coding DNA: TGCGCCAGCAGCCAAGATGGGGGGACAGCCGCTAACTATGGCTACACCTTC.

This clonotype was seen a single time. J is TRBJ2-5 and V is TRBV5-1; TRBD2 might be the D (5 bases). The CDR3 consists of 15 residues. The V end was cut by 0 bases, the J end by 1 base, with 10 bases between. The germline CDR1 and CDR2 sequences are SGHRS and YFSETQ. The CDR3 reads CASSLATGSQETQYF. The CDR3 nucleotides read TGCGCCAGCAGCTTGGCCACGGGAAGCCAAGAGACCCAGTACTTC. Full variable domain (rest looked up from reference TRBV5-1 and TRBJ2-5): KAGVTQTPRYLIKTRGQQVTLSCSPISGHRSVSWYQQTPGQGLQFLFEYFSETQRNKGNFPGRFSGRQFSNSRSEMNVSTLELGDSALYLCASSLATGSQETQYFGPGTRLLVL.

This chain joins TRBV25-1 and TRBJ2-7, with 9 bases fitting TRBD1. The germline V gene has CDR1 MGHDK and CDR2 SYGVNS. The CDR3 runs 15 residues. V shed 3 bases and J 4 bases; nucleotides not matched to a gene: 7. CDR3 DNA sequence: TGTGCCAGCAGTGACGCCAACAGGGGGCGATACGAGCAGTACTTC. The encoded protein is CASSDANRGRYEQYF.

The J gene is TRBJ2-7, the V gene TRBV13; D not certain. The CDR3 sequence is 11 residues long. Looked up from germline, CDR1 is PRHDT and CDR2 is FYEKMQ (reference sequence). V dropped 2 bases and J dropped 7 bases, with 6 bases sitting between them. Written as DNA, the CDR3 is TGTGCCAGCAGCTTATACGGTGAGCAGTACTTC. As protein: CASSLYGEQYF.

The chain has TRBV7-2 and TRBJ2-2; D is unclear. CDR3 length equals 14 residues. Looked up from germline, CDR1 is SGHTA and CDR2 is FQGNSA. Trimming stripped 5 bases from V and 1 base from J, with 8 bases between. In DNA, the CDR3 is TGTGCCAGCAGCGCAAACTGGAACACCGGGGAGCTGTTTTTT. Translated, it gives CASSANWNTGELFF.

CDR3 DNA sequence: TGCAGCGTTCGGGAGGGGAAGTGGGATACGCAGTATTTT. Protein product: CSVREGKWDTQYF. V is TRBV29-1 and J is TRBJ2-3; 8 bases match TRBD2. Germline values: CDR1 SQVTM, CDR2 ANQGSEA. V shed 5 bases, J shed 6 bases, and the junction held 7 bases outside the gene matches. The length of the CDR3 is 13 residues.

The rearrangement joins TRBV28 to TRBJ2-7; 8 bases line up with TRBD1. With V trimmed by 10 bases and J by 4 bases, 15 bases remained unmatched. CDR3 size: 15 residues. Germline V CDR1 and CDR2: MDHEN, SYDVKM. The CDR3 DNA reads TGTGCCACCTCCGACCCCGGACAGGGAGCTTACGAGCAGTACTTC. Translated: CATSDPGQGAYEQYF.

This sequence joins TRBV28 and TRBJ1-5, with 10 bases identical to TRBD1. Germline CDR1 MDHEN, CDR2 SYDVKM. The CDR3 consists of 15 residues. Trimming took 3 bases from V and 5 from J; bases not matched to a gene: 4. CDR3 loop: CASSFPGTGDQPQHF. CDR3 nucleotides: TGTGCCAGCAGTTTTCCCGGGACAGGGGATCAGCCCCAGCATTTT.

The chain uses TRBV5-6 and TRBJ2-7; a possible D gene is TRBD2 (5 bases). Trimming pared 1 base from V and 2 bases from J, leaving 16 bases between. Germline loops: CDR1 SGHDT, CDR2 YYEEEE. This CDR3 has 16 residues. CDR3 loop: CASSLKAGSLTYEQYF. CDR3 nucleotides: TGTGCCAGCAGCTTGAAGGCGGGTTCCCTGACCTACGAGCAGTACTTC. Complete variable domain (other parts from reference TRBV5-6 and TRBJ2-7): DAGVTQSPTHLIKTRGQQVTLRCSPKSGHDTVSWYQQALGQGPQFIFQYYEEEERQRGNFPDRFSGHQFPNYSSELNVNALLLGDSALYLCASSLKAGSLTYEQYFGPGTRLTVT.

The V call is TRBV7-3, the J call TRBJ2-2; D is uncertain. V was cut by 4 bases and J by 2 bases, with 8 bases left in between. The germline CDR1 and CDR2 sequences are SGHTA and FQGTGA. This CDR3 spans 14 amino acids. For the CDR3, the DNA is TGTGCCAGCAGCTCCTCGACCAACACCGGGGAGCTGTTTTTT. It translates to CASSSSTNTGELFF.

This clonotype appeared a few times. The CDR3 region is CASSLEGQPQHF. In DNA, the CDR3 is TGCGCCAGCAGCTTGGAGGGGCAGCCCCAGCATTTT. The chain couples TRBV5-1 to TRBJ1-5, with D possibly matching TRBD1 (5 bases). Per the germline V gene, CDR1 is SGHRS and CDR2 is YFSETQ. V lost 0 bases and J 7 bases, leaving 5 bases between the germline ends. CDR3 size: 12 residues. Drawing the rest from reference TRBV5-1 and TRBJ1-5, the complete variable domain is KAGVTQTPRYLIKTRGQQVTLSCSPISGHRSVSWYQQTPGQGLQFLFEYFSETQRNKGNFPGRFSGRQFSNSRSEMNVSTLELGDSALYLCASSLEGQPQHFGDGTRLSIL.

The chain uses TRBV28 and TRBJ1-2, with 11 positions matching TRBD1. CDR1 is MDHEN, CDR2 SYDVKM, per germline. This CDR3 region has 15 residues. Unmatched junction bases numbered 5, after V lost 6 bases and J lost 2 bases. This CDR3 reads CASSFGTGGNYGYTF. The CDR3 DNA is TGTGCCAGCAGCTTCGGGACAGGGGGAAACTATGGCTACACCTTC.

V gene TRBV4-3 combines with J gene TRBJ2-5, with TRBD1 matching over 7 bases. With V trimmed by 4 bases and J by 1 base, 6 bases remained unmatched. CDR3 length equals 15 residues. Germline V gives CDR1 LGHNA, CDR2 YSLEER. The CDR3: CASSRQGRIQETQYF. Written as DNA, the CDR3 is TGCGCCAGCAGCCGACAGGGCCGGATCCAAGAGACCCAGTACTTC.

CDR3 sequence: CASRTRRGDFTDTQYF. Written as DNA, the CDR3 is TGTGCCAGCAGAACACGACGGGGGGACTTCACAGATACGCAGTATTTT. The chain employs TRBV6-2 or TRBV6-3 and TRBJ2-3; 7 nucleotides align to TRBD2. Per the germline V gene, CDR1 is MNHEY and CDR2 is SVGEGT. The CDR3 is 16 amino acids. V dropped 6 bases and J dropped 2; count of bases not matched to a gene: 11.

The chain links TRBV18 to TRBJ2-7; 10 nucleotides agree with TRBD1. Germline V CDR1 and CDR2: KGHSH, LQKENI. The CDR3 covers 19 residues. Trimming cost V 0 bases and J 2 bases; bases outside gene matches: 13. CDR3 in amino acids: CASSPPGQGIRSNPYEQYF. CDR3 coding DNA: TGTGCCAGCTCACCACCGGGACAGGGGATAAGGAGTAACCCCTACGAGCAGTACTTC. The entire variable domain, with the rest obtained from reference TRBV18 and TRBJ2-7, is as follows: NAGVMQNPRHLVRRRGQEARLRCSPMKGHSHVYWYRQLPEEGLKFMVYLQKENIIDESGMPKERFSAEFPKEGPSILRIQQVVRGDSAAYFCASSPPGQGIRSNPYEQYFGPGTRLTVT.

The CDR3: CASSVHPPGEQYF. The CDR3 coding sequence is TGTGCCAGCAGCGTGCACCCACCAGGGGAGCAGTACTTC. V is TRBV9 and J is TRBJ2-7; perhaps TRBD1 as D (5 bases). In germline, CDR1 is SGDLS, CDR2 YYNGEE. The germline V and J ends were trimmed by 2 bases and 7 bases, with 13 bases remaining between them. The CDR3 is 13 residues long.

The rearrangement joins TRBV5-1 to TRBJ1-2; D ambiguous. V gave up 4 bases and J gave up 7 bases, with 17 bases separating them. Germline CDR1 reads SGHRS; CDR2 reads YFSETQ. The CDR3 is made up of 14 amino acids. The CDR3 sequence: CASSSGRSNRGYTF. The CDR3 DNA reads as TGCGCCAGCAGCAGCGGACGGTCAAATCGTGGCTACACCTTC.